This T cell receptor beta chain was sequenced during a study of regulatory T cells in long-lasting Graves disease (dated by TCRdb to about 2021). Concerning the study at large: To count as having persistent Graves' disease, a patient had to have received antithyroid drug treatment for over 5 years with TSH receptor autoantibodies remaining persistently positive. Persistent Graves' disease patients were compared with newly diagnosed Graves' disease patients by peripheral blood TCR sequencing and RNA sequencing. Persistent Graves' disease patients in the clinical cohort had taken antithyroid drugs for about 10.3 years on average. A total of some 33 samples were covered by TCR sequencing, comprising approximately 13 persistent and about 20 newly diagnosed Graves' disease patients. The study was registered as a clinical trial and conducted in China.

Overall study outcomes, separate from this receptor: Sequencing and analysis were limited to the TCR beta chain. Persistent Graves' disease patients showed lower TCR Shannon entropy and fewer highly expanded clones than newly diagnosed patients, suggesting clonal expansion. Patients with persistent disease shared more public clonotypes (around 3,000) than newly diagnosed patients did (approximately 1,000). Because the primary lesion, thyroid tissue, could not be accessed, the study looked at peripheral blood alone. The authors noted that the small sample size was a limitation that may lower accuracy. Persistent disease showed preferential use of TRBV28, TRBJ1-2 and TRBJ2-5, whereas newly diagnosed disease favored TRBV20-1 and TRBJ2-1.

The receptor library was made with multiplex PCR. Sequencing relied on an Illumina HiSeq 4000. TCR beta libraries were built with iRepertoire HTBI primers and Arm-PCR amplification of CDR3 regions. PCR products were gel purified before sequencing. The authors' analysis ran thus. Gene usage analysis of CDR3 amino acid clonotypes used the roughly 60 TRBV and more than 13 TRBJ segments found across samples. COPE and FqMerger were used to merge the filtered high-quality paired reads into contigs. BLAST was used to align contigs to IMGT TRBV, TRBD and TRBJ reference genes, with CDR3 defined following IMGT. Any clonotype with a frequency above 0.1% was classified as a highly expanded clone. Shannon entropy was used to measure repertoire diversity, and the Gini coefficient was used to measure V-J evenness. A clonotype found in more than one individual was treated as public. TCRdb took the public reads, trimmed them with fastp at Q25, ran MiXCR for clone calling and kept in-frame beta chains. Each entry merges the rows of one CDR3 protein and shows their most common DNA and genes. TCRdb, not the authors, supplied the V and J calls. The sample table lists more than 650,000 distinct CDR3 sequences, approximately 29% of them with a count of one. The ten most abundant clones make up about two fifths of the sample.

With respect to this clonotype: Its antigen specificity is not known. No much larger clonotype is one base removed from it; base qualities were not supplied.

Reading the label with the study, this specimen's time point is: persistent/refractory GD, antithyroid drugs over 5 years with positive TRAb. For both TCR sequencing and RNA sequencing, RNA was extracted from PBMCs in TRIzol. The diagnosis of Graves' disease was made according to American Thyroid Association guidelines. The patients came from an endocrinology department in Xi'an, China. From each patient, approximately 10 milliliters of peripheral blood was collected into an EDTA anticoagulant tube. PBMCs were isolated by Ficoll Paque Plus density gradient separation without further T cell sorting. An Agilent 2100 Bioanalyzer and agarose gel were used to check RNA quality, while a NanoDrop 2000 measured RNA concentration. V loses 0 bases of germline sequence and J loses 2 bases, and the interval between the two ends is 10 bases. The CDR3, from cysteine to phenylalanine, totals 15 residues. CDR3 DNA only is kept here, 45 bases in frame from base 1. Per the germline V gene, MNHEY is the CDR1 and SVGAGI is the CDR2.

The chain is encoded by TRBV6-5 joined to TRBJ1-2; perhaps TRBD1 is the D gene, with 5 bases matching. The clonotype comes from a female donor with Graves disease. Sample: peripheral blood mononuclear cells (PBMCs), taken when the disease was refractory, from a patient treated with antithyroid drugs. CDR3 protein: CASSYSIQGNYGYTF. The sequenced DNA: TGTGCCAGCAGTTACTCGATCCAGGGAAACTATGGCTACACCTTC.